A selection of T cell receptor beta chains follows, all from one sample in a study of blood T cell repertoires in COVID-19. Here immunoSEQ multiplex PCR was the method, and the copy in TCRdb shows in-frame clones only, minus some. This sample has about 83,000 clones, with about 82% found just once. The sample comprised peripheral blood. The receptors here all came from a woman older than 75 in a cohort sampled during active or convalescent COVID-19. The CDR3 runs from the conserved cysteine through the conserved F or W. Each record gives: clone size, D gene, V gene, J gene, CDR3 protein, CDR3 DNA. The D gene is left open where the match is weak. Where a row states a size, it is once, few, many or the class of an expanded clone; other rows omit it.

>.|.|TRBV18|TRBJ2-7
CASSPSTASYEQYF
TGTGCCAGCTCACCTAGTACAGCCTCCTACGAGCAGTACTTC
>few|.|TRBV10-3|TRBJ2-7
CAIRDTYEQYF
TGTGCCATCAGGGACACCTACGAGCAGTACTTC
>.|TRBD2|TRBV5-1|TRBJ2-1
CASSLGTSAYNEQFF
TGCGCCAGCAGCTTGGGGACTAGCGCCTACAATGAGCAGTTCTTC
>few|.|TRBV19|TRBJ2-7
CASSMSGYLYEQYF
TGTGCCAGTAGTATGTCGGGTTACCTCTACGAGCAGTACTTC
>.|TRBD1|TRBV7-6|TRBJ1-5
CASSSGQGVNSNQPQHF
TGTGCCAGCAGCTCAGGACAGGGGGTTAATAGCAATCAGCCCCAGCATTTT
>.|TRBD2|TRBV5-1|TRBJ2-7
CASSLASGLAGQSYEQYF
TGCGCCAGCAGCTTGGCCAGCGGGTTAGCGGGGCAGTCCTACGAGCAGTACTTC
>.|.|TRBV30|TRBJ1-6
CAWTSGTIYDLHF
TGTGCCTGGACCTCCGGGACAATTTACGACCTCCACTTT
>.|.|TRBV5-4|TRBJ1-4
CASSLFRHPTNEKLFF
TGTGCCAGCAGCTTGTTCAGGCACCCAACTAATGAAAAACTGTTTTTT
>.|.|TRBV19|TRBJ1-2
CASSILGHGYTF
TGTGCCAGTAGTATCTTGGGGCATGGCTACACCTTC
>.|TRBD2|TRBV29-1|TRBJ2-5
CSVTIGSGRVQETQYF
TGCAGCGTTACGATCGGGAGCGGGAGAGTACAAGAGACCCAGTACTTC
>.|TRBD1|TRBV6-2/TRBV6-3|TRBJ1-4
CASSLNRQGWEKLFF
TGTGCCAGCAGTCTTAATCGACAGGGGTGGGAAAAACTGTTTTTT
>.|.|TRBV7-8|TRBJ2-5
CASSLDRIMGTQYF
TGTGCCAGCAGCTTAGACAGGATTATGGGGACCCAGTACTTC